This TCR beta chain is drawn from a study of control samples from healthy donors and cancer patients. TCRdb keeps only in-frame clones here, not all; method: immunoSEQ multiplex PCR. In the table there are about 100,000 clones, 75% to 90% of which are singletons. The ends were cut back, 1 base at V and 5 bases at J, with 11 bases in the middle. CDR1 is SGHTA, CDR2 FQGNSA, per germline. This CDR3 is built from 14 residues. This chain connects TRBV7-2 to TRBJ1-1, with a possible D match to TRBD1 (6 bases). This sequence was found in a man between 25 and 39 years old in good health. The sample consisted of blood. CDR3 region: CASSLVYRETEAFF. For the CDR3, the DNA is TGTGCCAGCAGCTTAGTATACAGGGAGACTGAAGCTTTCTTT.